The 6 T cell receptor beta chains below all came from one sample that was sequenced in a study of blood T cell repertoires in COVID-19. Profiled with immunoSEQ multiplex PCR; TCRdb holds only in-frame clones, not every one. The sample includes around 200,000 clones, 87% of them seen just once. Sequenced: peripheral blood. These receptors all stem from a man aged 40-49 years with active or convalescent COVID-19.

The genes are TRBV7-6 and TRBJ1-4; tentatively, D is TRBD1 (5 bases). The CDR3 is made up of 12 amino acids. The V gene's germline CDR1 is SGHVS and CDR2 FNYEAQ. V shed 3 bases and J shed 8 bases, with 7 bases lying between them. The CDR3 spells CASSLTAEKLFF. The CDR3 DNA is TGTGCCAGCAGCTTGACAGCCGAAAAACTGTTTTTT.

The chain has TRBV11-2 and TRBJ1-1; TRBD1 might be the D (5 bases). Germline-derived CDR1 and CDR2 are SGHAT and FQNNGV. Trimming took 0 bases from V and 5 from J, leaving 13 bases between them. The CDR3 covers 15 residues. The CDR3 reads CASSLDPGLGTEAFF. The CDR3 DNA reads TGTGCCAGCAGCTTAGATCCAGGGCTGGGGACTGAAGCTTTCTTT.

Written as DNA, the CDR3 is TGTGCCAGCAGACCAGGGGGGAATCAGCCCCAGCATTTT. Translation gives CASRPGGNQPQHF. V is TRBV25-1 and J is TRBJ1-5, with 7 bases that match TRBD1. Germline V gives CDR1 MGHDK, CDR2 SYGVNS. CDR3 length equals 13 residues. V gave up 6 bases and J gave up 4 bases; unmatched junction bases: 3.

The chain links TRBV6-2 or TRBV6-3 to TRBJ2-2; possibly TRBD1 for D (6 bases). CDR1 MNHEY and CDR2 SVGEGT come from the germline V gene. Trimming removed 5 bases from V and 0 bases from J, with 19 bases in between. The CDR3 consists of 18 residues. The CDR3 nucleotides read TGTGCCAGCAGTCCCGGGTTAGTCGGACAGTCGAACACCGGGGAGCTGTTTTTT. This gives the protein CASSPGLVGQSNTGELFF.

The CDR3 here is CASSPTSGTDTEAFF. The CDR3 region has the DNA TGTGCCAGCTCACCGACCTCAGGGACTGACACTGAAGCTTTCTTT. V gene TRBV18 combines with J gene TRBJ1-1; D may be TRBD1 (5 bases). Trimming removed 3 bases at V and 3 bases at J, with 14 bases between. The CDR3 runs 15 residues. Germline CDR1 KGHSH, CDR2 LQKENI.

The chain couples TRBV9 to TRBJ2-1; 7 nucleotides line up with TRBD2. This CDR3 region has 16 residues. The germline CDR1 and CDR2 sequences are SGDLS and YYNGEE. The junction had 7 bases not matched to a gene; V was cut back by 2 bases and J by 2 bases. CDR3 in amino acids: CASSVTPRGAYNEQFF. The CDR3 DNA reads TGTGCCAGCAGCGTGACCCCTCGGGGGGCCTACAATGAGCAGTTCTTC.